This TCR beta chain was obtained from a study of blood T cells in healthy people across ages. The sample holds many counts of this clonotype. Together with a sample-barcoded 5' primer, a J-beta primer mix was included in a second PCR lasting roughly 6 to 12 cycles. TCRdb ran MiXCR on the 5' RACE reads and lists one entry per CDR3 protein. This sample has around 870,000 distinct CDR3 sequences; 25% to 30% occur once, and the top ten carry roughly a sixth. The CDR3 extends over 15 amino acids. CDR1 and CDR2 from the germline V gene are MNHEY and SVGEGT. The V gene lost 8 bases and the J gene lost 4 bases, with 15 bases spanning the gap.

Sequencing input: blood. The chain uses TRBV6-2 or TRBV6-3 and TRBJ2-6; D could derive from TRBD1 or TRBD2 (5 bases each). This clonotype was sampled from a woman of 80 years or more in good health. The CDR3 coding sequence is TGTGCCAGCGGGCTCGGGGCCCTCGGGGCCAACGTCCTGACTTTC. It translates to CASGLGALGANVLTF.